The next 30 T cell receptor beta chains were all read from a single sample in a study of blood T cell dynamics during melanoma immunotherapy. The table came from immunoSEQ multiplex PCR; TCRdb's copy has only in-frame clones and leaves some out. The sample contains 15,000 to 20,000 clones, roughly 90% of which appear only once. Specified time point: pre-treatment baseline. The material sequenced was blood, taken from a patient treated with checkpoint blockade. These receptors all stem from a human donor with melanoma.

This clone was seen once. The chain's CDR3 is CASSPDGSNQPQHF. The DNA of the CDR3 is TGTGCCAGCAGCCCTGACGGTAGCAATCAGCCCCAGCATTTT. The V call is TRBV7-9, the J call TRBJ1-5, with D hard to call. Germline CDR1 and CDR2: SEHNR and FQNEAQ (reference sequence). V gave up 5 bases and J gave up 0 bases, with 8 bases separating them. The CDR3 spans 14 residues.

The chain uses TRBV30 and TRBJ2-7; tentatively, D is TRBD1 (6 bases). The germline gives CDR1 GTSNPN, CDR2 SVGIG (reference sequence). The CDR3 runs to 12 residues. V was cut by 3 bases and J by 3 bases, with 9 bases left in between. CDR3 nucleotide sequence: TGTGCCTGGAGCCAACAGGGCTACGAGCAGTACTTC. Protein: CAWSQQGYEQYF.

The chain combines TRBV4-2 with TRBJ1-3, with TRBD1 matching over 8 bases. The CDR3 extends over 18 amino acids. CDR1 and CDR2 from the germline V gene are LGHNA and YNFKEQ. V was pared by 6 bases and J by 0 bases, with 13 bases of the junction left unmatched. CDR3 bases: TGTGCCAGCAGTCGAATGCCGCCTGACAGGGGCTCTGGAAACACCATATATTTT. This translates into CASSRMPPDRGSGNTIYF.

The chain joins TRBV12-5 to TRBJ1-1; D unresolved. Germline V gene data show CDR1 as LGHNT and CDR2 as FRNRAP. V was trimmed by 2 bases and J by 7 bases, leaving 11 bases between them. The CDR3 has 13 amino acids. As DNA, the CDR3 is TGTGCTAGTGGTTTGACCACTCCGGTTGAAGCTTTCTTT. Its translation is CASGLTTPVEAFF.

The chain couples TRBV25-1 to TRBJ2-5, with D possibly being TRBD1 or TRBD2 (6 bases each). The ends were cut back, 5 bases at V and 5 bases at J, with 15 bases in the middle. This CDR3 contains 14 residues. Germline lookup yields CDR1 MGHDK and CDR2 SYGVNS. In nucleotides, the CDR3 is TGTGCCAGCAGTTCCCGGGGGCGCTGGGAGACCCAGTACTTC. This gives the protein CASSSRGRWETQYF.

The V call is TRBV7-2, the J call TRBJ1-2; tentatively, D is TRBD1 (5 bases). CDR3 length: 13 amino acids. Germline CDR1 SGHTA, CDR2 FQGNSA. Deletions cut 5 bases from V and 2 bases from J, with 9 bases between. This chain's CDR3 is CASSRRENYGYTF. CDR3 sequence (DNA): TGTGCCAGCAGCCGCAGGGAAAACTATGGCTACACCTTC.

The chain joins TRBV2 to TRBJ2-5; D call uncertain. This CDR3 has 13 amino acids. Trimming took off 2 bases at V and 4 bases at J, with 8 bases between the two ends. Germline values: CDR1 SNHLY, CDR2 FYNNEI. CDR3 bases: TGTGCCAGCAGTGAAAGTCTGATAGAGACCCAGTACTTC. It is translated as CASSESLIETQYF.

The chain carries TRBV5-5 and TRBJ1-5, with D tentatively TRBD1 (5 bases). The CDR3 runs 14 residues. From germline, CDR1 is SGHKS and CDR2 YYEKEE (reference sequence). The V end lost 1 base, the J end lost 3 bases, and 8 bases lay between the germline ends. The CDR3 nucleotides are TGTGCCAGCAGCTTGCAGGGTATCAATCAGCCCCAGCATTTT. The encoded protein is CASSLQGINQPQHF. The variable domain in full, with the rest retrieved from reference TRBV5-5 and TRBJ1-5, is DAGVTQSPTHLIKTRGQQVTLRCSPISGHKSVSWYQQVLGQGPQFIFQYYEKEERGRGNFPDRFSARQFPNYSSELNVNALLLGDSALYLCASSLQGINQPQHFGDGTRLSIL.

This chain uses TRBV27 with TRBJ2-6, with TRBD2 matching 11 bases. V dropped 7 bases and J dropped 4; count of bases not matched to a gene: 12. The CDR3 covers 18 residues. Germline lookup yields CDR1 MNHEY and CDR2 SMNVEV (reference sequence). CDR3: CASTPGVAGGMGANVLTF. The CDR3 nucleotides read TGTGCCAGCACCCCCGGGGTAGCGGGGGGGATGGGGGCCAACGTCCTGACTTTC.

The rearrangement joins TRBV5-5 to TRBJ1-5; D is possibly TRBD1 (6 bases). The CDR3 has 16 residues. V shed 4 bases and J shed 4 bases, with 18 bases lying between them. CDR1 and CDR2 (germline): SGHKS, YYEKEE (reference sequence). Here the CDR3 DNA reads TGTGCCAGCAGCCCAGGGGCCGGGACCGAGAATCAGCCCCAGCATTTT. Amino acid sequence: CASSPGAGTENQPQHF.

This chain uses TRBV7-2 with TRBJ1-2, with a tentative D call TRBD1 (5 bases). The CDR3 totals 14 residues. Germline CDR1 is SGHTA and CDR2 is FQGNSA. The V gene lost 1 base and the J gene lost 8 bases, with 14 bases spanning the gap. The chain's CDR3 is CASSLGGSNEGYTF. CDR3 DNA: TGTGCCAGCAGCTTAGGGGGGTCGAATGAGGGCTACACCTTC. Using reference TRBV7-2 and TRBJ1-2 for the parts outside the CDR3, the full variable domain is GAGVSQSPSNKVTEKGKDVELRCDPISGHTALYWYRQSLGQGLEFLIYFQGNSAPDKSGLPSDRFSAERTGGSVSTLTIQRTQQEDSAVYLCASSLGGSNEGYTFGSGTRLTVV.

The V call is TRBV9, the J call TRBJ2-1; D not certain. This CDR3 has 14 amino acids. Deletions cut 2 bases from V and 0 bases from J, with 6 bases between. Germline V CDR1 and CDR2: SGDLS, YYNGEE. The chain's CDR3 is CASSVSDSYNEQFF. As DNA, the CDR3 is TGTGCCAGCAGCGTGAGCGACTCCTACAATGAGCAGTTCTTC.

J is TRBJ1-2 and V is TRBV18, with 8 bases fitting TRBD1. Trimming at V came to 6 bases and at J to 8 bases, leaving 11 bases not matched to a gene. The germline V gene encodes CDR1 KGHSH and CDR2 LQKENI. This CDR3 contains 14 residues. This CDR3 is CASSFNSGGAGYTF. The CDR3 DNA reads as TGTGCCAGCTCTTTCAACTCAGGGGGCGCAGGCTACACCTTC.

The chain employs TRBV4-1 and TRBJ1-6; the D gene is possibly TRBD1 (5 bases). V was pared by 0 bases and J by 10 bases, with 16 bases between. Looked up from germline, CDR1 is MGHRA and CDR2 is YSYEKL. The CDR3 is 16 residues long. This chain's CDR3 is CASSQDSRQGKSPLHF. The DNA for the CDR3 is TGCGCCAGCAGCCAAGATAGTCGGCAGGGAAAATCACCCCTCCACTTT.

This chain joins TRBV19 and TRBJ2-5; D possibly corresponds to TRBD2 (6 bases). CDR1 is LNHDA and CDR2 is SQIVND in the germline V gene (reference sequence). V shed 4 bases and J shed 1 base, with 7 bases lying between them. The CDR3 has 13 residues. The CDR3 bases are TGTGCCAGTAGTAGCGGGGCCCAAGAGACCCAGTACTTC. Protein sequence: CASSSGAQETQYF.

This sequence joins TRBV11-2 and TRBJ1-1; D not resolved. The CDR3 has 15 residues. The ends were cut back, 3 bases at V and 3 bases at J, with 14 bases in the middle. Germline V gene lookup returns CDR1 SGHAT and CDR2 FQNNGV. CDR3 loop: CASSLIFKLDTEAFF. CDR3 nucleotides: TGTGCCAGCAGCTTGATTTTCAAGCTGGACACTGAAGCTTTCTTT. Combining the CDR3 with reference TRBV11-2 and TRBJ1-1 gives the whole variable domain EAGVAQSPRYKIIEKRQSVAFWCNPISGHATLYWYQQILGQGPKLLIQFQNNGVVDDSQLPKDRFSAERLKGVDSTLKIQPAKLEDSAVYLCASSLIFKLDTEAFFGQGTRLTVV.

The gene calls are TRBV9 and TRBJ1-1, with D unclear. Trimming took 0 bases from V and 8 from J, leaving 11 bases between them. The CDR3 runs 13 residues. Germline V gene data show CDR1 as SGDLS and CDR2 as YYNGEE. CDR3 in amino acids: CASSVVDGREAFF. The CDR3 nucleotides read TGTGCCAGCAGCGTAGTGGACGGGCGCGAAGCTTTCTTT.

The chain carries TRBV2 and TRBJ2-2; D not resolved. Trimming shortened V by 6 bases and J by 2 bases, and 7 bases separated the two germline ends. The CDR3 is 13 amino acids. CDR1 and CDR2 from the germline V gene are SNHLY and FYNNEI. The CDR3: CASSEFNTGELFF. As DNA, the CDR3 is TGTGCCAGCAGCGAGTTTAACACCGGGGAGCTGTTTTTT. The full variable domain, with the rest looked up from reference TRBV2 and TRBJ2-2, is EPEVTQTPSHQVTQMGQEVILRCVPISNHLYFYWYRQILGQKVEFLVSFYNNEISEKSEIFDDQFSVERPDGSNFTLKIRSTKLEDSAMYFCASSEFNTGELFFGEGSRLTVL.

The J gene is TRBJ2-1, the V gene TRBV19; maybe TRBD1 (5 bases). From germline, CDR1 is LNHDA and CDR2 SQIVND (reference sequence). Trimming pared 1 base from V and 2 bases from J, leaving 9 bases between. The CDR3 has 15 residues. The CDR3 DNA sequence: TGTGCCAGTAGTATAGTAGGGGAAGCCTACAATGAGCAGTTCTTC. It translates to CASSIVGEAYNEQFF.

The V call is TRBV29-1, the J call TRBJ2-5; 9 nucleotides match TRBD2. Germline V CDR1 and CDR2: SQVTM, ANQGSEA. Unmatched junction bases numbered 10, after V lost 7 bases and J lost 4 bases. The CDR3 is made up of 14 amino acids. For the CDR3, the DNA is TGCAGCGCCGCCGGGACTAGCTCCGCAGAGACCCAGTACTTC. This encodes CSAAGTSSAETQYF.

The chain recombines TRBV2 with TRBJ2-2; no clear D gene. V was pared by 3 bases and J by 3 bases, with 8 bases between. The germline CDR1 and CDR2 sequences are SNHLY and FYNNEI. The CDR3 has 14 amino acids. The CDR3: CASSDRIYTGELFF. The DNA of the CDR3 is TGTGCCAGCAGTGACAGGATATACACCGGGGAGCTGTTTTTT.

V usage is TRBV27 and J usage is TRBJ2-3, with D unresolved. V was clipped by 0 bases and J by 6 bases, with 10 bases between them. Per germline, CDR1 MNHEY and CDR2 SMNVEV (reference sequence). This CDR3 is built from 14 residues. This CDR3 reads CASSLSRRGDTQYF. DNA for the CDR3: TGTGCCAGCAGTTTATCGAGGCGTGGGGATACGCAGTATTTT.

The chain combines TRBV19 with TRBJ1-2; D may be TRBD1 (6 bases). V lost 3 bases, J lost 2 bases, and 10 bases lay in between. Germline CDR1 and CDR2: LNHDA and SQIVND (reference sequence). The CDR3 sequence is 14 residues long. The CDR3 loop reads CASSIARGNYGYTF. The CDR3 nucleotides are TGTGCCAGTAGTATCGCCAGGGGAAACTATGGCTACACCTTC.

The chain recombines TRBV5-4 with TRBJ2-7, with no clear D. Germline V gene data show CDR1 as SGHNT and CDR2 as YYREEE (reference sequence). Trimming took off 1 base at V and 5 bases at J, with 7 bases between the two ends. This CDR3 has 12 amino acids. The CDR3 protein is CASSLNVNEQYF. In nucleotides, the CDR3 is TGTGCCAGCAGCTTGAATGTTAACGAGCAGTACTTC.

This chain connects TRBV7-9 to TRBJ1-2, with D possibly matching TRBD1 (5 bases). CDR3 length: 12 amino acids. CDR1 and CDR2 (germline): SEHNR, FQNEAQ (reference sequence). Trimming cost V 5 bases and J 7 bases, with 11 bases left between them. CDR3 sequence (DNA): TGTGCCAGCAGCAACCGGGACGGTGGCTACACCTTC. This sequence encodes CASSNRDGGYTF.

The rearrangement uses TRBV7-9 and TRBJ2-1; D might be TRBD2 (6 bases). Trimming shortened V by 6 bases and J by 5 bases, and 8 bases separated the two germline ends. The CDR3 length is 12 residues. The germline V gene has CDR1 SEHNR and CDR2 FQNEAQ (reference sequence). CDR3 sequence reads: CASREGNNEQFF. The CDR3 nucleotides are TGTGCCAGCAGGGAGGGAAACAATGAGCAGTTCTTC.

This rearrangement joins TRBV9 to TRBJ1-1; D is unclear. The CDR3 has 14 residues. Germline CDR1 is SGDLS and CDR2 is YYNGEE. V dropped 0 bases and J dropped 1 base, with 7 bases sitting between them. The CDR3, as DNA: TGTGCCAGCAGCGTAGTTCGGAGGAACACTGAAGCTTTCTTT. Residues: CASSVVRRNTEAFF.

On this clone itself: It is unclear where the CDR3 begins or ends on the DNA, so no DNA is shown, and the CDR3 is as TCRdb lists it. This chain uses TRBV21-1 with TRBJ2-1; the table names TRBD2, a call not compared with the DNA. TRBV21-1 is annotated as a pseudogene. Counting both end residues, the CDR3 totals 15 amino acids. Here the CDR3 reads CASSKVAGGNNEQFF.

CDR3 nucleotides: TGTGCCAGCAGCCAAGGAATGGGACAGGGGACGGTTGAAGCTTTCTTT. It is translated as CASSQGMGQGTVEAFF. The V and J genes are TRBV14 and TRBJ1-1; 10 bases agree with TRBD1. V lost 1 base, J lost 7 bases, and 9 bases stayed unmatched. The CDR3 consists of 16 residues. Germline CDR1 is SGHDN and CDR2 is FVKESK.

In this sample, this clone turned up a few times. V is TRBV7-8 and J is TRBJ1-3, with TRBD1 matching 7 bases. The CDR3 loop spans 15 amino acids. The V segment lost 5 bases and the J segment 4 bases; nucleotides outside the gene matches: 8. CDR1 is SGHVS and CDR2 is FQNEAQ in the germline V gene. The chain's CDR3 is CASSPRDSRGNTIYF. As DNA, the CDR3 is TGTGCCAGCAGCCCGAGGGACAGCAGAGGAAACACCATATATTTT. The entire variable domain, with the rest obtained from reference TRBV7-8 and TRBJ1-3, is as follows: GAGVSQSPRYKVAKRGQDVALRCDPISGHVSLFWYQQALGQGPEFLTYFQNEAQLDKSGLPSDRFFAERPEGSVSTLKIQRTQQEDSAVYLCASSPRDSRGNTIYFGEGSWLTVV.